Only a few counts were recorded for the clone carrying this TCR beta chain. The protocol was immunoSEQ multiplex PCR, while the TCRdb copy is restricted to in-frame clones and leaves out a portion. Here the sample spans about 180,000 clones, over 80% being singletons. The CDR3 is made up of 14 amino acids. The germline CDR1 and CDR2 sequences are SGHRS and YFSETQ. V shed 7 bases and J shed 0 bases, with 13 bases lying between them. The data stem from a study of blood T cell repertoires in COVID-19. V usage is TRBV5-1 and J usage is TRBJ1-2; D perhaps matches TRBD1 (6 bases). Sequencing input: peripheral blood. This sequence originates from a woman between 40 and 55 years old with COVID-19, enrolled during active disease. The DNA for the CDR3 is TGCGCCAGCCGGGGAGAGGGGGCTAACTATGGCTACACCTTC. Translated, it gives CASRGEGANYGYTF.